The 27 T cell receptor beta chains below come from one sample, sequenced in a study of blood T cell repertoires in COVID-19. Data came from immunoSEQ multiplex PCR; TCRdb stores just in-frame clones and leaves some out. Of 130,000 or so clones in the sample, about 81% were seen once. The sample was peripheral blood. These receptors all stem from a woman older than 75 with acute or convalescent COVID-19.

The DNA of the CDR3 is TGTGCCAGCAGCTTCTATCGAACTAGCGGGGGGGACGAGCAGTACTTC. Protein: CASSFYRTSGGDEQYF. V gene TRBV7-9 combines with J gene TRBJ2-7, with TRBD2 matching 13 bases. Germline CDR1 is SEHNR and CDR2 is FQNEAQ (reference sequence). V lost 3 bases and J lost 5; bases outside the gene matches: 7. CDR3 length: 16 residues.

The V and J genes are TRBV19 and TRBJ2-2; 8 nucleotides align to TRBD1. In germline, CDR1 is LNHDA, CDR2 SQIVND (reference sequence). V lost 7 bases, J lost 1 base, and 8 bases stayed unmatched. This CDR3 is built from 16 residues. Here the CDR3 DNA reads TGTGCCAGTAATACACCCGGGACAGGGAACACCGGGGAGCTGTTTTTT. Its protein product is CASNTPGTGNTGELFF.

The chain joins TRBV6-5 to TRBJ1-2; possible D gene TRBD1, 5 bases. The V end lost 5 bases, the J end lost 8 bases, and 12 bases lay between the germline ends. Per the germline V gene, CDR1 is MNHEY and CDR2 is SVGAGI. This CDR3 is 12 amino acids long. The CDR3 DNA follows: TGTGCCAGCAGTACAATCGGGGGGGGCTACACCTTC. This sequence encodes CASSTIGGGYTF.

This clone was detected once. The V call is TRBV6-5, the J call TRBJ2-1, with a weak D call TRBD2 (6 bases). V was clipped by 5 bases and J by 1 base, with 9 bases between them. The CDR3 has 14 residues. The V gene's germline CDR1 is MNHEY and CDR2 SVGAGI. CDR3 coding DNA: TGTGCCAGCAGTCCTAGCGCGTCCTACAATGAGCAGTTCTTC. Encoded protein: CASSPSASYNEQFF.

The J gene is TRBJ1-1, the V gene TRBV30; D remains ambiguous. The germline V gene encodes CDR1 GTSNPN and CDR2 SVGIG (reference sequence). The CDR3 runs to 12 residues. With 2 bases removed from V and 1 base from J, the gap between germline ends came to 5 bases. The CDR3 region is CAWSRRNTEAFF. CDR3 coding DNA: TGTGCCTGGAGTAGGAGGAACACTGAAGCTTTCTTT.

The chain has TRBV19 and TRBJ2-3; D gene unclear. The V end lost 4 bases, the J end lost 5 bases, and 13 bases lay between the germline ends. Germline lookup yields CDR1 LNHDA and CDR2 SQIVND (reference sequence). The CDR3 runs 14 residues. Here the CDR3 reads CASSTWMTGDTQYF. CDR3 nucleotides: TGTGCCAGTAGTACTTGGATGACGGGAGATACGCAGTATTTT.

The chain employs TRBV3-1 (or the pseudogene TRBV3-2) and TRBJ2-7, with D unresolved. The V end was cut by 2 bases, the J end by 2 bases, with 7 bases between. The CDR3 totals 13 residues. Germline lookup yields CDR1 LGHDT and CDR2 YNNKEL (reference sequence). CDR3 coding DNA: TGTGCCAGCAGCCAAAGCGTAACCTACGAGCAGTACTTC. This encodes CASSQSVTYEQYF.

V and J are TRBV6-5 and TRBJ1-2; D call uncertain. Germline V gene data show CDR1 as MNHEY and CDR2 as SVGAGI. The CDR3 has 12 residues. Deletions cut 6 bases from V and 0 bases from J, with 5 bases between. The CDR3 sequence: CASRNTNYGYTF. CDR3 DNA sequence: TGTGCCAGCAGAAATACTAACTATGGCTACACCTTC.

The rearrangement links TRBV27 to TRBJ1-6; 10 bases line up with TRBD1. Unmatched junction bases numbered 4, after V lost 5 bases and J lost 6 bases. This CDR3 spans 15 amino acids. Germline V gene data show CDR1 as MNHEY and CDR2 as SMNVEV (reference sequence). The CDR3 protein is CASSPRDRGNSPLHF. The CDR3 DNA is TGTGCCAGCAGTCCCCGGGACAGGGGTAATTCACCCCTCCACTTT.

This clone was observed a single time. The V gene is TRBV12-3 or TRBV12-4, the J gene TRBJ2-2; 8 nucleotides match TRBD2. V lost 6 bases to trimming and J lost 7 bases; unmatched junction nucleotides: 4. The CDR3 length is 13 residues. This CDR3 is CASRRLANGELFF. CDR3 DNA: TGTGCCAGCAGACGACTAGCGAACGGGGAGCTGTTTTTT.

The chain has TRBV27 and TRBJ1-5, with 10 bases aligning to TRBD1. The germline CDR1 and CDR2 sequences are MNHEY and SMNVEV (reference sequence). J was trimmed by 7 bases and V by 6 bases; bases with no gene match: 9. The CDR3 extends over 15 amino acids. In nucleotides, the CDR3 is TGTGCCAGCAGACCTCTCGACAGGGGGCGACAGCCCCAGCATTTT. Protein: CASRPLDRGRQPQHF.

The V and J genes are TRBV7-2 and TRBJ2-5, with D possibly matching TRBD1 (6 bases). The CDR3 covers 16 residues. Trimming took 1 base from V and 5 from J, leaving 17 bases between them. Germline CDR1 SGHTA, CDR2 FQGNSA. CDR3 sequence (DNA): TGTGCCAGCAGCTTAGTCTTTCAGGGGCTTAGGGAGACCCAGTACTTC. It yields the protein CASSLVFQGLRETQYF.

The chain combines TRBV6-5 with TRBJ2-7; TRBD2 agrees at 12 bases. Germline V gene lookup returns CDR1 MNHEY and CDR2 SVGAGI. The CDR3 loop spans 15 amino acids. Unmatched junction bases numbered 8, after V lost 6 bases and J lost 5 bases. CDR3 sequence: CASRLAGGSIHEQYF. CDR3 nucleotides: TGTGCCAGCAGGCTAGCGGGAGGGAGTATCCACGAGCAGTACTTC.

The chain carries TRBV11-2 and TRBJ2-3, with 10 bases fitting TRBD1. CDR3 length: 15 amino acids. V shed 5 bases, J shed 2 bases, and the junction held 4 bases outside the gene matches. CDR1 is SGHAT, CDR2 FQNNGV, per germline. The CDR3 region has the DNA TGTGCCAGCAGCCTGACAGGGGGCATCACAGATACGCAGTATTTT. Protein sequence: CASSLTGGITDTQYF.

The chain uses TRBV15 and TRBJ1-4; 7 positions match TRBD1. The CDR3 runs 13 residues. CDR1 is LNHNV, CDR2 YYDKDF, per germline (reference sequence). V trimming: 8 bases; J trimming: 7 bases; junction bases outside the gene matches: 7. This CDR3 is CATAGQMGEKLFF. The CDR3 bases are TGTGCCACCGCGGGACAGATGGGTGAAAAACTGTTTTTT.

The genes are TRBV9 and TRBJ2-5; perhaps TRBD1 as D (6 bases). The V gene's germline CDR1 is SGDLS and CDR2 YYNGEE. This CDR3 has 15 residues. The germline V and J ends were trimmed by 5 bases and 1 base, with 15 bases remaining between them. CDR3 DNA sequence: TGTGCCAGCAGTATTACCGACAGGCTCCAAGAGACCCAGTACTTC. This encodes CASSITDRLQETQYF.

The rearrangement links TRBV18 to TRBJ2-5; D possibly corresponds to TRBD1 (6 bases). The CDR3 covers 14 residues. Germline V gives CDR1 KGHSH, CDR2 LQKENI. The V gene lost 3 bases and the J gene lost 0 bases, with 8 bases spanning the gap. DNA for the CDR3: TGTGCCAGCTCACCTTGGACAGACCAAGAGACCCAGTACTTC. As protein: CASSPWTDQETQYF.

This clone was counted a single time. This chain connects TRBV6-5 to TRBJ2-7; 8 bases map to TRBD1. The CDR3 has 15 residues. CDR1 is MNHEY, CDR2 SVGAGI, per germline. Germline trimming cut 6 bases from V and 3 bases from J; bases unmatched to any gene: 10. Here the CDR3 DNA reads TGTGCCAGCAGCCTCTCGGGACAGGATTTCTACGAGCAGTACTTC. Its translation: CASSLSGQDFYEQYF.

This chain links TRBV30 with TRBJ1-4, with 8 nucleotides matching TRBD1. The CDR3 loop spans 14 amino acids. The germline V gene encodes CDR1 GTSNPN and CDR2 SVGIG (reference sequence). J gave up 0 bases and V 5 bases, and 2 bases lay outside the gene matches. CDR3 loop: CAWGQGSTNEKLFF. The CDR3 bases are TGTGCCTGGGGACAGGGATCAACTAATGAAAAACTGTTTTTT. Drawing the rest from reference TRBV30 and TRBJ1-4, the complete variable domain is SQTIHQWPATLVQPVGSPLSLECTVEGTSNPNLYWYRQAAGRGLQLLFYSVGIGQISSEVPQNLSASRPQDRQFILSSKKLLLSDSGFYLCAWGQGSTNEKLFFGSGTQLSVL.

The V call is TRBV6-2 or TRBV6-3, the J call TRBJ2-3; 9 bases map to TRBD2. CDR1 and CDR2 (germline): MNHEY, SVGEGT. V shed 4 bases and J 5 bases; nucleotides not matched to a gene: 4. This CDR3 is built from 14 residues. The CDR3 nucleotides read TGTGCCAGCAGTTCGGGACTAGCAGTAGATACGCAGTATTTT. This sequence encodes CASSSGLAVDTQYF.

V gene TRBV19 combines with J gene TRBJ1-6; 8 nucleotides agree with TRBD1. Germline CDR1 LNHDA, CDR2 SQIVND (reference sequence). The CDR3 has 14 amino acids. The J segment lost 7 bases and the V segment lost 8 bases, leaving 7 bases of the junction unmatched. CDR3: CASGGTGGNSPLHF. In nucleotides, the CDR3 is TGTGCCAGTGGGGGGACAGGTGGGAATTCACCCCTCCACTTT.

This clone was picked up a small number of times. The chain carries TRBV20-1 and TRBJ2-2; D unresolved. Germline values: CDR1 DFQATT, CDR2 SNEGSKA (reference sequence). The CDR3 runs 13 residues. With 3 bases removed from V and 3 bases from J, the gap between germline ends came to 8 bases. CDR3 coding DNA: TGCAGTGCTAGTTATTCGGACACCGGGGAGCTGTTTTTT. As protein: CSASYSDTGELFF.

The V call is TRBV7-2, the J call TRBJ2-1; D uncertain. The CDR3 sequence is 13 residues long. Trimming stripped 1 base from V and 15 bases from J, with 16 bases between. The V gene's germline CDR1 is SGHTA and CDR2 FQGNSA. The CDR3 DNA follows: TGTGCCAGCAGCTTAGATATCCGGAGTGAGGTGTTCTTC. Protein: CASSLDIRSEVFF.

This clone was observed a single time. The genes are TRBV27 and TRBJ1-5, with D tentatively TRBD1 (5 bases). The ends were cut back, 2 bases at V and 1 base at J, with 9 bases in the middle. CDR3 size: 15 residues. Germline CDR1 reads MNHEY; CDR2 reads SMNVEV (reference sequence). CDR3 in DNA: TGTGCCAGCAGTTTAGGGGCAGGGAGCAATCAGCCCCAGCATTTT. Its protein product is CASSLGAGSNQPQHF.

The chain uses TRBV5-4 and TRBJ2-1, with D unresolved. This CDR3 is built from 15 residues. Germline V gene data show CDR1 as SGHNT and CDR2 as YYREEE (reference sequence). The V and J ends lost 0 bases and 7 bases respectively, with 14 bases between them. CDR3 amino acids: CASSLAESPWNEQFF. The CDR3 DNA follows: TGTGCCAGCAGCTTGGCGGAGAGTCCATGGAATGAGCAGTTCTTC.

This chain uses TRBV3-1 (or the pseudogene TRBV3-2) with TRBJ2-2; 7 bases match TRBD1. The CDR3 runs 16 residues. Looked up from germline, CDR1 is LGHDT and CDR2 is YNNKEL (reference sequence). V dropped 3 bases and J dropped 7; count of bases not matched to a gene: 11. The CDR3 loop is CASSHLYRGSGGELFF. CDR3 in DNA: TGTGCCAGCAGCCATCTCTACAGGGGATCCGGCGGGGAGCTGTTTTTT.

This chain uses TRBV6-2 or TRBV6-3 with TRBJ2-7, with TRBD1 identical over 8 bases. Trimming took 5 bases from V and 0 from J; bases not matched to a gene: 6. Germline CDR1 is MNHEY and CDR2 is SVGEGT. The CDR3 covers 15 residues. As DNA, the CDR3 is TGTGCCAGCAGTCGGACAGGGAGAGGCTCCTACGAGCAGTACTTC. It specifies CASSRTGRGSYEQYF.